Described below is a single T cell receptor beta chain sequence and its context. Amplification used 60 Vbeta primers and 13 Jbeta primers. Measured with immunoSEQ multiplex PCR; TCRdb has only the in-frame clones, and not every one. The data contain under 200,000 clones, under 70% of them singletons. The sample is drawn from a study of cytomegalovirus exposure and HLA in healthy donors. Study-level background: An analysis done earlier identified 95 million to 140 million unique TCR beta sequences from about 179 million T cells.

The V end was cut by 0 bases, the J end by 7 bases, with 13 bases between. Germline CDR1 LGHNA, CDR2 YNFKEQ. The CDR3 extends over 15 amino acids. These donors counted as nominally healthy when sampled, but unrecorded immune exposures were likely. The gene calls are TRBV4-2 and TRBJ2-1; D call uncertain. The TCR comes from a woman between 40 and 50 years old in good health and CMV-seropositive. The material sequenced was PBMCs. The CDR3 DNA follows: TGTGCCAGCAGCCAAGATAACCGCCCGGGTAATGAGCAGTTCTTC. As protein: CASSQDNRPGNEQFF.